This T cell receptor beta chain was sequenced for a study of identical twins. As regards this clonotype: Its antigen is currently unknown.

Study findings and constraints: Low generation-probability sequences were in excess among twin-shared out-of-frame alpha sequences. Excess twin sharing in beta out-of-frame sequences was weaker. Invariant cells of the MAIT and iNKT types might have partly distorted the zero-insertion analyses.

Trimming removed 5 bases at V and 3 bases at J, with 14 bases between. Germline CDR1 SEHNR, CDR2 FQNEAQ (reference sequence). The CDR3 length is 14 residues. Using its own MiXCR run on the 5' RACE reads, TCRdb lists one record per CDR3 protein. In the table there are some 1,600,000 distinct CDR3 sequences, around 33% of which are singletons. Source material: cord blood. This clonotype originated in a newborn girl in good health. This sequence joins TRBV7-9 and TRBJ2-7; no reliable D call. CDR3 nucleotides: TGTGCCAGCAGCCCCAACCCCCCGGGCTACGAGCAGTACTTC. It codes for CASSPNPPGYEQYF.